This T cell receptor beta chain was profiled in a study of T-cell reconstitution after alpha-beta-depleted transplantation in children. In regard to this clonotype: Its antigen is as yet unknown.

The authors prepared the TCRbeta library with unique molecular identifiers. TCRdb itself ran the PCR reads through MiXCR, one entry per CDR3 protein. The table has 450,000 to 700,000 distinct CDR3 sequences, 25% to 30% seen once; the top ten hold around 36%. Findings of the study overall: The study reportedly traced alpha-beta T cells about two months after transplant to several hundred expanded graft clones. The main origin of T-cell counts and diversity one year after transplant was newly produced T cells.

The V gene end was trimmed by 1 base and the J gene end by 4 bases; junction bases not matched to a gene: 7. CDR1 and CDR2 (germline): LGHDT, YNNKEL (reference sequence). The CDR3 runs 16 residues. The chain combines TRBV3-1 with TRBJ2-4, with TRBD1 matching over 7 bases. Sequencing used PBMCs, obtained before TCRalphabeta/CD19-depleted stem cell transplant. The TCR comes from a boy under three years old with Wiskott-Aldrich syndrome, due to receive a stem cell transplant. Here the CDR3 DNA reads TGTGCCAGCAGCCAAGTTCGAATGGGACAGAAAAACATTCAGTACTTC. Its protein is CASSQVRMGQKNIQYF.